This T cell receptor beta chain was identified in a study of beta chain features in type 1 diabetes. cDNA synthesis used the whole RNA isolate, giving expressed TCRB sequences. Sequenced by immunoSEQ multiplex PCR; TCRdb stores in-frame clones only, minus some. The sample includes under 550,000 clones, roughly 10% of them seen just once. Germline V lookup: CDR1 MDHEN, CDR2 SYDVKM. The CDR3 has 13 amino acids. With 3 bases removed from V and 9 bases from J, the gap between germline ends came to 12 bases. The authors obtained over 95% purity in all sorted populations. This clone was seen a few times. The chain recombines TRBV28 with TRBJ1-5, with unresolved D. Sequenced input: naive CD4+ T cells from blood. This TCR was recovered from a young woman in good health. Here the CDR3 reads CASSLYPGRPQHF. The CDR3 bases are TGTGCCAGCAGTTTGTACCCGGGGAGGCCCCAGCATTTT.